The text below deals with one T cell receptor (beta chain). The target antigen is unknown. All patients experienced relapse after autologous stem cell transplantation, and brentuximab vedotin exposure was variable. This sample was included in a study of PD-1 blockade in classical Hodgkin lymphoma. Points from the study as a whole: Healthy donors reportedly exceeded newly diagnosed patients in baseline TCR diversity.

The CDR3 spans 14 residues. Germline-derived CDR1 and CDR2 are MDHEN and SYDVKM. V lost 5 bases and J lost 4, with 14 bases in between. Here immunoSEQ multiplex PCR was the method, and the copy in TCRdb shows in-frame clones only, minus some. The data contain about 98,000 clones, approximately 80% of them singletons. The source is a human donor with classical Hodgkin lymphoma. The chain uses TRBV28 and TRBJ1-1, with D maybe TRBD1 (5 bases). The sample here was peripheral blood mononuclear cells (PBMCs), taken before the second cycle of nivolumab. The CDR3 region is CASSPQGRGTEAFF. The CDR3 DNA reads as TGTGCCAGCAGTCCCCAGGGTAGGGGCACTGAAGCTTTCTTT. Based on the CDR3 plus reference TRBV28 and TRBJ1-1, the full variable domain is DVKVTQSSRYLVKRTGEKVFLECVQDMDHENMFWYRQDPGLGLRLIYFSYDVKMKEKGDIPEGYSVSREKKERFSLILESASTNQTSMYLCASSPQGRGTEAFFGQGTRLTVV.